This T cell receptor beta chain was identified in a study of sequential checkpoint blockade in melanoma. About the study: Both treatment sequences were followed by maintenance nivolumab.

Data came from immunoSEQ multiplex PCR; TCRdb stores just in-frame clones and leaves some out. The sample has 40,000 or so clones, 80% to 90% seen once; the top ten hold 10% to 15%. The sample's treatment: randomized to nivolumab then ipilimumab (arm A) or the reverse (arm B). None of the patients previously received DNA-damaging chemotherapy. Live CD3+CD8+ CD19− CD56− cells were sorted from PBMCs. The clonotype originates from a human donor with melanoma. The sequences come from CD8+ T cells sorted from blood (inferred from file names), collected from a patient given nivolumab and ipilimumab in sequence.

The DNA of the CDR3 is TGTGCCAGTAGTTTTGGGACAGGGAGCAATCAGCCCCAGCATTTT. It translates to CASSFGTGSNQPQHF. V is TRBV19 and J is TRBJ1-5; 9 bases map to TRBD1. This CDR3 contains 15 residues. V shed 5 bases and J 1 base; nucleotides not matched to a gene: 3. Germline V lookup: CDR1 LNHDA, CDR2 SQIVND (reference sequence).